The table lists the clone carrying this T cell receptor beta chain with a few counts. As yet, its antigen is unknown. This entry belongs to a study of shared clonotypes between healthy human individuals. At deep level, the assay was performed. The method was immunoSEQ multiplex PCR; TCRdb's version includes in-frame clones alone and lacks a portion of them. The sample has more than 900,000 clones, 70% to 80% seen once. Findings and caveats of the study: Clonotype sharing across a handful of donors was observed for around 5% of naive CD4 clonotypes. Non-shared clonotypes were found to have lower generation probabilities than the clonotypes that were shared by all four of the sorted-subset donors. Researchers sampled blood only, noting tissue repertoires likely differ.

The source material was memory CD4+ T cells from PBMCs. Subset specified: CD45RA-negative fraction. The receptor's source is a man between 18 and 29 years old in good health. Some clones in this sample may be carry-over from other donors' samples.

The CDR3 is CASSPEGAGGYEQFF. DNA for the CDR3: TGTGCCAGCAGCCCTGAGGGGGCGGGAGGCTATGAGCAGTTCTTC. The gene calls are TRBV7-9 and TRBJ2-1, with D possibly matching TRBD2 (8 bases). The germline gives CDR1 SEHNR, CDR2 FQNEAQ (reference sequence). The CDR3 consists of 15 residues. The V end lost 5 bases, the J end lost 8 bases, and 19 bases lay between the germline ends.